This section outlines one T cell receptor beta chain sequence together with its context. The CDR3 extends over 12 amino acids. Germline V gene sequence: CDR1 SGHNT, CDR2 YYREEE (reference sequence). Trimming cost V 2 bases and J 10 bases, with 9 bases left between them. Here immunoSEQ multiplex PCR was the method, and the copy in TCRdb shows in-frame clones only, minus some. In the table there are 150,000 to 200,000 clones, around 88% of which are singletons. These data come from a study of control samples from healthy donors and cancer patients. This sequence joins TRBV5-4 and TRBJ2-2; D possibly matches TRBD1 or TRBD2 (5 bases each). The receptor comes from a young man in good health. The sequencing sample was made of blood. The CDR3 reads CASSLWGTELFF. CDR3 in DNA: TGTGCCAGCAGCTTATGGGGGACGGAGCTGTTTTTT.